A selection of T cell receptor beta chains follows, all from one sample in a study of T cell changes during pregnancy in multiple sclerosis. Sequencing was performed with immunoSEQ multiplex PCR; in TCRdb, only in-frame clones are kept and a portion is missing. This table holds 85,000 to 90,000 clones, approximately 89% found once. Source: peripheral blood, taken in the first trimester of pregnancy. Receptors were obtained from a female donor in good health, enrolled as a control in a pregnancy study. Each CDR3 is given without its conserved first and last residue. Each record gives: V gene, J gene, CDR3 protein.

TRBV6-5,TRBJ1-5,ATGVWGNQPQH
TRBV7-9,TRBJ2-2,ASSPSGSGVRGELF
TRBV9,TRBJ1-3,ASSGGTGRNTIY
TRBV5-1,TRBJ1-1,ASSLVGRGGEAF
TRBV5-1,TRBJ2-3,ASSSSRDRSYTDTQY
TRBV11-3,TRBJ2-5,ASSRGGLETQY
TRBV19,TRBJ1-4,ASSPSGSNEKLF
TRBV18,TRBJ2-5,ASSPRTGWRETQY
TRBV28,TRBJ2-2,ASIAQSTGELF
TRBV5-5,TRBJ1-4,ASSFWRATNEKLF
TRBV15,TRBJ2-7,ATSRKAGGPYEQY
TRBV21-1,TRBJ2-7,ASSKVKWGSSSYEQY
TRBV4-3,TRBJ1-2,ASSPTVSGDYGYT
TRBV2,TRBJ1-3,ASGTRGAGNTIY
TRBV2,TRBJ2-1,ASSVERGAYNEQF
TRBV29-1,TRBJ2-1,STAGGIYNEQF
TRBV2,TRBJ1-5,ASSFGDTKPQH
TRBV5-1,TRBJ2-5,ASSSRDRSVGTQY
TRBV5-1,TRBJ1-2,ASSLVDRGIANYGYT
TRBV9,TRBJ1-6,ASSSHGASPLH
TRBV25-1,TRBJ1-2,ASSVRGAGQGFGYT
TRBV12-5,TRBJ2-7,ASGPRAGSYEQY
TRBV6-6,TRBJ1-2,ASSPGGIFGYT
TRBV6-5,TRBJ1-1,ASSSETGLTEAF